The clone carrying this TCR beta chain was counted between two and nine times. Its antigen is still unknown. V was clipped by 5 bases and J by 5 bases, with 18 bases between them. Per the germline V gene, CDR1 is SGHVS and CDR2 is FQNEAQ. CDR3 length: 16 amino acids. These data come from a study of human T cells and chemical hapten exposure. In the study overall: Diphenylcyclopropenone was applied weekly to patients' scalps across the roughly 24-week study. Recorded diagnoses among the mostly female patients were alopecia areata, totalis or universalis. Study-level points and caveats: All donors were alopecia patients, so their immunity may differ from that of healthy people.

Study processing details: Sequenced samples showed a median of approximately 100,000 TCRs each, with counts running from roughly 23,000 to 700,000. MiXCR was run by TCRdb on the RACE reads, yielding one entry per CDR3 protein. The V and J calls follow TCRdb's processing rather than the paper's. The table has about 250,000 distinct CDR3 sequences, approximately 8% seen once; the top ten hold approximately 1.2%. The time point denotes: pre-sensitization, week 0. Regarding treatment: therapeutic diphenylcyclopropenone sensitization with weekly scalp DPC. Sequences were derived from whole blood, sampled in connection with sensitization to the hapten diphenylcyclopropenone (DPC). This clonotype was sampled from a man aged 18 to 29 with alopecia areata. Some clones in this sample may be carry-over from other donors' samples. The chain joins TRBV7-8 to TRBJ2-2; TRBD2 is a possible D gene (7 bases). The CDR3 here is CASSQLAGARTGELFF. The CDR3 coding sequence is TGTGCCAGCAGCCAGCTCGCGGGGGCCCGAACCGGGGAGCTGTTTTTT.